Listed below are T cell receptor beta chains from one sample, sequenced in a study of blood T cell repertoires in COVID-19. Assay: immunoSEQ multiplex PCR; the TCRdb copy retains only in-frame clones and omits some. The table has some 300,000 clones, about nine tenths seen once. The specimen sequenced was PBMCs or T cells enriched from blood (not recorded which). These receptors all stem from a woman aged 40 to 50 who had recovered from COVID-19. CDR3s include the opening cysteine and the closing phenylalanine or tryptophan. The D gene is left open where the match is weak. A clone size is listed for some rows: how often the clone was seen (once, few, many), or a class if it is expanded.

d_gene	j_gene	abundance	v_gene	CDR3nt	CDR3aa
TRBD1	TRBJ2-2	once	TRBV7-3	TGTGCCAGCAGCTTTACGGGACAGGGGAACACCGGGGAGCTGTTTTTT	CASSFTGQGNTGELFF
.	TRBJ2-5	once	TRBV9	TGTGCCAGCAGCGTAATTATGTGCGGGGGCGACCGAGAGACCCAGTACTTC	CASSVIMCGGDRETQYF
TRBD2	TRBJ2-5	.	TRBV9	TGTGCCAGCAGCGTGGGGGGACTAGCGGGGAGGGAGACCCAGTACTTC	CASSVGGLAGRETQYF
TRBD1	TRBJ1-2	.	TRBV28	TGTGCCAGCAGTTTCGCCGGGACAGAGAACTATGGCTACACCTTC	CASSFAGTENYGYTF
.	TRBJ2-2	.	TRBV5-1	TGCGCCAGCAGCTTGATAGCGAACACCGGGGAGCTGTTTTTT	CASSLIANTGELFF
TRBD2	TRBJ2-7	.	TRBV27	TGTGCCAGCAGTTTTACTCGGACTAGCCACTACGAGCAGTACTTC	CASSFTRTSHYEQYF
.	TRBJ2-1	.	TRBV2	TGTGCCAGCAGTGTTGGTAGGCAGGGTGAGCAGTTCTTC	CASSVGRQGEQFF
TRBD2	TRBJ2-3	.	TRBV7-2	TGTGCCAGCAGCCTCAATAGCGGGAAGAGCGGTACGCAGTATTTT	CASSLNSGKSGTQYF
TRBD2	TRBJ2-2	.	TRBV4-3	TGCGCCAGCAGCCAAGATGGGACTAAAGGCGGGGAGCTGTTTTTT	CASSQDGTKGGELFF
.	TRBJ2-6	few	TRBV2	TGTGCCAGCAGGGGACTGATCTACTCTGGGGCCAACGTCCTGACTTTC	CASRGLIYSGANVLTF
.	TRBJ2-7	.	TRBV11-2	TGTGCCAGCAGCTTAGGGACTTCCCCCCGCTACGAGCAGTACTTC	CASSLGTSPRYEQYF
TRBD1	TRBJ1-3	.	TRBV7-2	TGTGCCAGCAGCTTGGAGGGACAGGGCCCTTTCTCTGGAAACACCATATATTTT	CASSLEGQGPFSGNTIYF
.	TRBJ1-6	.	TRBV19	TGTGCCAGTAGTATCAGGTTTAATTCACCCCTCCACTTT	CASSIRFNSPLHF
TRBD2	TRBJ2-2	.	TRBV5-1	TGCGCCAGCAGCGAGCCTCCTAGCGGGGGGGTAAACACCGGGGAGCTGTTTTTT	CASSEPPSGGVNTGELFF
TRBD1	TRBJ1-3	.	TRBV19	TGTGCCAGTAGTATCCGGGACAGGGCCCCCCTCTCTGGAAACACCATATATTTT	CASSIRDRAPLSGNTIYF
.	TRBJ2-2	.	TRBV28	TGTGCCAGCAGTTTGGCAGGGGTCACCGGGGAGCTGTTTTTT	CASSLAGVTGELFF
.	TRBJ1-2	.	TRBV5-4	TGTGCCAGCAGTTCGGACAGAGGCTATGGCTACACCTTC	CASSSDRGYGYTF
.	TRBJ2-2	.	TRBV21-1	TGTGCCAGCAGCAAAGGTAGGACAGGCCCAACCCTGAACACCGGGGAGCTGTTTTTT	CASSKGRTGPTLNTGELFF